Sequencing of this T cell receptor (beta chain) was carried out in a study of T cell responses to AZD1222 COVID-19 vaccine. A remark on this clone: What it binds is unknown.

The germline CDR1 and CDR2 sequences are LGHDT and YNNKEL (reference sequence). There are 13 residues in the CDR3. The ends lost 5 bases at V and 10 bases at J; junction bases unmatched: 5. Produced via immunoSEQ multiplex PCR; TCRdb's table is partial and in-frame only. The sample includes 59,000 or so clones, around 84% seen only once; the top ten take roughly 10%. Study conclusions and caveats: Donors, mostly white British, included more females; clonal diversity was possibly underestimated. No day 14 peak samples; only post-peak repertoires were characterized. CD4 TCRs associated with vaccination spanned spike, dominating at 160-218 and 743-854. Baseline seropositivity characterized only 5 or 6 AZD1222 recipients.

The specimen comprised peripheral blood, sampled on day 0 of AZD1222 vaccination. The TCR comes from an adult in good health. The chain links TRBV3-1 (or the pseudogene TRBV3-2) to TRBJ1-6; 7 positions match TRBD1. This CDR3 reads CASSSRQGSPLHF. Here the CDR3 DNA reads TGTGCCAGCAGCTCCCGACAGGGCTCACCCCTCCACTTT.